This entry lists 10 T cell receptor beta chains sequenced from one sample in a study of response to subunit inactivated influenza vaccine. TCRdb used MiXCR to reprocess the RT-PCR reads, holding one entry per CDR3 protein. Here the sample spans 590,000 or so distinct CDR3 sequences, roughly 15% being singletons. Sequences were derived from PBMCs from blood, sampled approximately 15 days before vaccination. These receptors were taken from a middle-aged man who received an inactivated influenza vaccine.

The chain recombines TRBV2 with TRBJ2-7, with D maybe TRBD2 (5 bases). The germline V gene encodes CDR1 SNHLY and CDR2 FYNNEI. Trimming removed 3 bases at V and 9 bases at J, with 18 bases between. The CDR3 is 14 amino acids. Here the CDR3 reads CASSDLASRGSQYF. For the CDR3, the DNA is TGTGCCAGCAGTGACTTGGCTAGCCGTGGTTCGCAGTACTTC.

In its sample, this clonotype was seen many times. The V call is TRBV6-1, the J call TRBJ2-7, with D possibly matching TRBD1 (5 bases). Trimming shortened V by 6 bases and J by 1 base, and 13 bases separated the two germline ends. This CDR3 is 14 amino acids long. Germline CDR1 is MNHNS and CDR2 is SASEGT. The CDR3 region is CASRDDSKSYEQYF. CDR3 nucleotide sequence: TGTGCCAGCAGGGACGACAGTAAGTCCTACGAGCAGTACTTC.

The genes are TRBV7-9 and TRBJ1-4; possible D gene TRBD1, 6 bases. The germline V gene has CDR1 SEHNR and CDR2 FQNEAQ (reference sequence). The CDR3 has 13 amino acids. Trimming pared 6 bases from V and 11 bases from J, leaving 16 bases between. CDR3 nucleotides: TGTGCCAGCAGGCCTTTACAGGGAGGTAAACTGTTTTTT. Protein product: CASRPLQGGKLFF.

This clonotype was seen ten or more times. The chain has TRBV11-3 and TRBJ2-1, with 13 bases matching TRBD2. After removal of 5 bases from V and 7 bases from J, the junction contained 8 bases not matched to a gene. This CDR3 contains 16 residues. Germline V gene lookup returns CDR1 SGHNT and CDR2 YENEEA. CDR3 coding DNA: TGTGCCAGCAGCCCCCAGGGACTAGCGGGAAGAAATGAGCAGTTCTTC. Protein: CASSPQGLAGRNEQFF. The full variable domain, with the rest looked up from reference TRBV11-3 and TRBJ2-1, is EAGVVQSPRYKIIEKKQPVAFWCNPISGHNTLYWYLQNLGQGPELLIRYENEEAVDDSQLPKDRFSAERLKGVDSTLKIQPAELGDSAVYLCASSPQGLAGRNEQFFGPGTRLTVL.

This clonotype was detected only a few times. This chain uses TRBV5-1 with TRBJ2-6; D is perhaps TRBD1 (6 bases). Germline V gives CDR1 SGHRS, CDR2 YFSETQ. V lost 1 base to trimming and J lost 0 bases, with 11 bases between them. The length of the CDR3 is 17 residues. The CDR3 DNA follows: TGCGCCAGCAGCTTGACAGGGCCAGGCTCTGGGGCCAACGTCCTGACTTTC. It specifies CASSLTGPGSGANVLTF.

This clonotype has at least ten counts. The J gene is TRBJ1-2, the V gene TRBV29-1; D call uncertain. CDR1 and CDR2 (germline): SQVTM, ANQGSEA. V lost 1 base, J lost 6 bases, and 9 bases lay in between. This CDR3 contains 12 residues. The CDR3 region has the DNA TGCAGCGTTGAAGGGGTTGGTCATGGCTACACCTTC. Protein sequence: CSVEGVGHGYTF.

V is TRBV20-1 and J is TRBJ2-1, with D possibly being TRBD1 or TRBD2 (6 bases each). Looked up from germline, CDR1 is DFQATT and CDR2 is SNEGSKA (reference sequence). The CDR3 has 15 residues. V lost 2 bases and J lost 8, with 19 bases in between. CDR3 in DNA: TGCAGTGCTAGACCCGGGAGCTCCGGGGGCGATGAGCAGTTCTTC. Its protein product is CSARPGSSGGDEQFF.

The chain employs TRBV27 and TRBJ2-3; D gene unclear. In germline, CDR1 is MNHEY, CDR2 SMNVEV (reference sequence). CDR3 length equals 15 residues. V lost 0 bases, J lost 2 bases, and 9 bases lay in between. The DNA of the CDR3 is TGTGCCAGCAGTTTATCGTTGCCCCTCACAGATACGCAGTATTTT. Translation: CASSLSLPLTDTQYF.

This chain connects TRBV4-2 to TRBJ1-1; the D is unclear. Germline CDR1 and CDR2: LGHNA and YNFKEQ. V lost 1 base and J 4 bases, leaving 13 bases between the germline ends. The CDR3 is made up of 15 amino acids. The CDR3 protein is CASSQGTGVGTEAFF. DNA of the CDR3: TGTGCCAGCAGCCAAGGTACCGGGGTGGGCACTGAAGCTTTCTTT.

This clonotype was seen a few times. This chain connects TRBV25-1 to TRBJ2-3, with unresolved D. CDR1 is MGHDK, CDR2 SYGVNS, per germline. V was clipped by 1 base and J by 8 bases, with 7 bases between them. This CDR3 has 12 amino acids. CDR3 bases: TGTGCCAGCAGTGAATGGTGGGGTACGCAGTATTTT. Its protein product is CASSEWWGTQYF.